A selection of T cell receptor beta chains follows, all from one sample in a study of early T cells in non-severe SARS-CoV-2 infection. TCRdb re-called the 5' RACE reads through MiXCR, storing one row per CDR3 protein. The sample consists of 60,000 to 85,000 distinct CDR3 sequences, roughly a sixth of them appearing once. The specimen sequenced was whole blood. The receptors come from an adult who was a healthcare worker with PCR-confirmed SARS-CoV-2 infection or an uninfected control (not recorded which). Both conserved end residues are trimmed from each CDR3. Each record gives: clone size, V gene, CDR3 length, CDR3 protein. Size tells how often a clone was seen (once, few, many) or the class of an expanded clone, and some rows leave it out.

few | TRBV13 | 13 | ASSLEGGSTDTQY
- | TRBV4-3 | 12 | ASSQELGPYEQY
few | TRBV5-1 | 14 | ASSLATAPSTDTQY
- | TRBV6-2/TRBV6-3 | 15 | ASSLSLLAGGGSEQF
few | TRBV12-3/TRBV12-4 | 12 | ASSLDGSNQPQH
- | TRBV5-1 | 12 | ASRPFAGTDTQY
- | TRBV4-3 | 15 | ASSQDRTRGSTYEQY
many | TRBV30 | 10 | AWSPQGGGYT
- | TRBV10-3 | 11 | AISRRETDTQY
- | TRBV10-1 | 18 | ASSVLAGGLPAHCTDTQY
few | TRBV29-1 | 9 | SVTTGNEQY
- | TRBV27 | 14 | ASSRDRNPINYGYT
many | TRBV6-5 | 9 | ASSYYGELF
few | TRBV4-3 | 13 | ASSQVRGSGNTIY
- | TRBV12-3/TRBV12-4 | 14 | ASSPGTGLGTDTQY
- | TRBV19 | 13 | ASSTGTGGTDTQY
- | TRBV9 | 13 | ASSGRQGPKNIQY
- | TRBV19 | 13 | ASSIARANTGELF
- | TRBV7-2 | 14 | ASSHASASSYNEQF
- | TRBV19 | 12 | ASTYSVSDYGYT
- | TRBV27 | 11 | ASSETGSYEQY
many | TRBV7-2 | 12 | ASSFRTGGSPLH
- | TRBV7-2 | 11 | ASSWAVYTEAF
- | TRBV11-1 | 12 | ASSLRQVINEQF
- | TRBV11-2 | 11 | ASSSQNHSPLH
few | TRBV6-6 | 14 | ASTSSGKLMNTEAF
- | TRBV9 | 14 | ASSINEAVSGNTIY
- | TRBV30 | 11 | AWSEGWNTEAF
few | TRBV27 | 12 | ASRPNSRTDTQY
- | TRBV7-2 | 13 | ASSSGQFRRNTIY
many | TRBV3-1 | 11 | ASSQDRAHEQY
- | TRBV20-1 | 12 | SAAPKTASYEQY
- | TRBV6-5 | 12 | ASRLGTPYYGYT
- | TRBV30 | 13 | AWVARQGTNEKLF
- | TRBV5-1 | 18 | ASSTGLAGGVPSSYNEQF
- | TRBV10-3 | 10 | ATGIPPDTQY
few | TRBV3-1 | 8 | ASSQVRQY
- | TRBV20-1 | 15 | SARGRSGRAGTDTQY
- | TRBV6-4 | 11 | ARRLSGSSPLH
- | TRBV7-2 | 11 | ASSPDRGEKLF
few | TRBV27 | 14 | ASTLYRQSGEYTQY
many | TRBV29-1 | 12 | SVESVRTYNEQF
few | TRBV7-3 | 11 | ATGTSGTDTQY
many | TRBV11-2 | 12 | ASSWVGDRDEQF
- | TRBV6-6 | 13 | ASSSPSQPEETQY
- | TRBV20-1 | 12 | SASGGNSYNEQF
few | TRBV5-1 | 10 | ASRLENTEAF
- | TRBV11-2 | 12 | ASSSRQGGTEQF
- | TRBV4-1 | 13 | ASSQIRTGNYGYT
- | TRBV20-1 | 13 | SARDLGTGKPEAF
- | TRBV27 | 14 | ASSARPVDRDYGYT
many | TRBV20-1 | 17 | SARELGAGKTSSTDTQY
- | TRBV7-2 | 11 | ASSFRHQETQY
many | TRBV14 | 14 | ASSQRLGGEPNEQF
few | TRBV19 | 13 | ASSIGAGGADTQY